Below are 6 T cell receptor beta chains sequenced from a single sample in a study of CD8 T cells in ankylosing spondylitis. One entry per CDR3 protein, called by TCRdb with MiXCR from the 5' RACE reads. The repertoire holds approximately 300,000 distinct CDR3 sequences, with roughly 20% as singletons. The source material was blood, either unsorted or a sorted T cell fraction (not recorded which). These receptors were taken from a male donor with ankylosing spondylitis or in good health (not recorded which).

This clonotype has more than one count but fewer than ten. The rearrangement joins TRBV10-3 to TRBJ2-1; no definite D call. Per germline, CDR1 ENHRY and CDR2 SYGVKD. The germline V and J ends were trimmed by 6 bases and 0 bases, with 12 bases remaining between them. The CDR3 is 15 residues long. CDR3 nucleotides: TGTGCCATCAGCGGAGACGGAAGCTCCTACAATGAGCAGTTCTTC. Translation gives CAISGDGSSYNEQFF.

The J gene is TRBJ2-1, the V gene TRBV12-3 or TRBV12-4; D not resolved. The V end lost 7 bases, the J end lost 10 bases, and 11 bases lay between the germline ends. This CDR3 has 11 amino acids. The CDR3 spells CASTSVGEQFF. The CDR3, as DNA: TGTGCCAGCACATCGGTCGGCGAGCAGTTCTTC.

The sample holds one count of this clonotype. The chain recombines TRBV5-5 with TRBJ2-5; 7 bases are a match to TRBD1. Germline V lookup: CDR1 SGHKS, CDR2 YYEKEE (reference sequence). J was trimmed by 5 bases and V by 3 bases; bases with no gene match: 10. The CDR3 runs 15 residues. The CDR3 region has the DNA TGTGCCAGCAGCTCTTTTCCGAGACAGGGTGAGACCCAGTACTTC. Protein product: CASSSFPRQGETQYF.

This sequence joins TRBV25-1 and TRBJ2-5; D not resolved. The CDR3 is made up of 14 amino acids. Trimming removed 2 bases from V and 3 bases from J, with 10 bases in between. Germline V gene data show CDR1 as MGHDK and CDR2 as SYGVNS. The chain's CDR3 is CASSEPPREETQYF. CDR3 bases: TGTGCCAGCAGTGAACCGCCAAGGGAAGAGACCCAGTACTTC.

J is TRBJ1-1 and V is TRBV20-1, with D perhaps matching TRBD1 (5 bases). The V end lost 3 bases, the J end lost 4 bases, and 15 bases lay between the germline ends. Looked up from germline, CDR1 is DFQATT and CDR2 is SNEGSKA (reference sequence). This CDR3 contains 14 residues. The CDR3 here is CSASGTGMSTEAFF. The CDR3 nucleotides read TGCAGTGCTAGTGGGACCGGTATGAGCACTGAAGCTTTCTTT.

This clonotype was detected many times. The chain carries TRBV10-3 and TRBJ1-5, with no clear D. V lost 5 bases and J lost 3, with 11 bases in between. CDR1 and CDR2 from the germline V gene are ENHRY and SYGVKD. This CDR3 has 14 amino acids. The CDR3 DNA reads TGTGCCATCAGTCCTGGGTTTCCCAATCAGCCCCAGCATTTT. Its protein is CAISPGFPNQPQHF.